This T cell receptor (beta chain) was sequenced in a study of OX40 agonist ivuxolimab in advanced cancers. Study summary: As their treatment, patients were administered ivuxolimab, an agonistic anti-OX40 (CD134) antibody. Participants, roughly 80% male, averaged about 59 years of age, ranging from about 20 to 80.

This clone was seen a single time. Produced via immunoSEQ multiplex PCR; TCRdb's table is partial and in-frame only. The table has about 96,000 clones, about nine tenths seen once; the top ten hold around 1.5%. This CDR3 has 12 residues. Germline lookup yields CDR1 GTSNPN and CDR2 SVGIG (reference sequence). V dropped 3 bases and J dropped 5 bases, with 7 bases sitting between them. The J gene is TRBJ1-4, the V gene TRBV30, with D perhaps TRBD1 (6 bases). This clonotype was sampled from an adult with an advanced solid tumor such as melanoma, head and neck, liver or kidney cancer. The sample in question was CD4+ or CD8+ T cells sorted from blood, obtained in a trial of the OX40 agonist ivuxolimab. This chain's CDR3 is CAWRDRNEKLFF. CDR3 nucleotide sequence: TGTGCCTGGAGAGACAGGAATGAAAAACTGTTTTTT. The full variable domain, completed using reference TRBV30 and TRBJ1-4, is SQTIHQWPATLVQPVGSPLSLECTVEGTSNPNLYWYRQAAGRGLQLLFYSVGIGQISSEVPQNLSASRPQDRQFILSSKKLLLSDSGFYLCAWRDRNEKLFFGSGTQLSVL.